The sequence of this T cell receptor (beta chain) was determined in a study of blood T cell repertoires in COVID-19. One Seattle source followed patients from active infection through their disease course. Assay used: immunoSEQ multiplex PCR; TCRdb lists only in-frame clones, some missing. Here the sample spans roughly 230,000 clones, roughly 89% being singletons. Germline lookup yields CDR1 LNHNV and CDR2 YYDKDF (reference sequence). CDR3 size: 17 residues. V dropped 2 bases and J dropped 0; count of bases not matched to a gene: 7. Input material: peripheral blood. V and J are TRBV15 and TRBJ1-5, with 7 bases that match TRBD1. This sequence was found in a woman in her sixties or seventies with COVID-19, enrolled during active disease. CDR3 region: CATSRTGVSYSNQPQHF. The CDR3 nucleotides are TGTGCCACCAGCAGAACAGGGGTGAGCTATAGCAATCAGCCCCAGCATTTT. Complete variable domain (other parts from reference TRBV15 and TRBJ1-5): DAMVIQNPRYQVTQFGKPVTLSCSQTLNHNVMYWYQQKSSQAPKLLFHYYDKDFNNEADTPDNFQSRRPNTSFCFLDIRSPGLGDTAMYLCATSRTGVSYSNQPQHFGDGTRLSIL.